The 17 T cell receptor beta chains below come from one sample, sequenced in a study of early T cells in non-severe SARS-CoV-2 infection. TCRdb ran MiXCR on the 5' RACE reads and lists one entry per CDR3 protein. The sample contains about 27,000 distinct CDR3 sequences, around 3% of which appear only once. The material sequenced was whole blood. Source of these receptors: an adult who was a healthcare worker with PCR-confirmed SARS-CoV-2 infection or an uninfected control (not recorded which).

This clonotype was seen at least ten times. V usage is TRBV7-2 and J usage is TRBJ2-3, with 9 bases that match TRBD2. Trimming at V came to 1 base and at J to 8 bases, leaving 13 bases not matched to a gene. This CDR3 region has 17 residues. The germline V gene has CDR1 SGHTA and CDR2 FQGNSA. The CDR3: CASSLVSGGFSQRTQYF. CDR3 in DNA: TGTGCCAGCAGCTTAGTCAGCGGGGGGTTTTCTCAGCGTACGCAGTATTTT.

V and J are TRBV2 and TRBJ2-4; 8 bases match TRBD1. This CDR3 contains 15 residues. V lost 3 bases to trimming and J lost 1 base; unmatched junction nucleotides: 2. Germline loops: CDR1 SNHLY, CDR2 FYNNEI. The CDR3: CASSDRTGAKNIQYF. CDR3 sequence (DNA): TGTGCCAGCAGTGACCGGACAGGGGCCAAAAACATTCAGTACTTC. Filled out from reference TRBV2 and TRBJ2-4, the complete variable domain reads EPEVTQTPSHQVTQMGQEVILRCVPISNHLYFYWYRQILGQKVEFLVSFYNNEISEKSEIFDDQFSVERPDGSNFTLKIRSTKLEDSAMYFCASSDRTGAKNIQYFGAGTRLSVL.

In this sample, this clonotype turned up many times. V and J are TRBV9 and TRBJ1-5; maybe TRBD1 (6 bases). With 0 bases removed from V and 6 bases from J, the gap between germline ends came to 10 bases. Germline CDR1 and CDR2: SGDLS and YYNGEE. CDR3 length: 14 residues. The CDR3 DNA is TGTGCCAGCAGCGTAGAACAGGGAAGTCAGCCCCAGCATTTT. It codes for CASSVEQGSQPQHF.

This clonotype appeared a few times. V and J are TRBV6-6 and TRBJ2-2; D may be TRBD2 (6 bases). V lost 6 bases to trimming and J lost 6 bases, with 17 bases between them. The CDR3 runs 15 residues. Germline V gene lookup returns CDR1 MNHNY and CDR2 SVGAGI (reference sequence). The CDR3 sequence: CASSLSRAGPGELFF. CDR3 nucleotide sequence: TGTGCCAGCAGCCTATCTCGGGCGGGGCCCGGGGAGCTGTTTTTT.

Many counts were recorded for this clonotype. The gene calls are TRBV20-1 and TRBJ1-1; 8 bases map to TRBD1. Germline V gives CDR1 DFQATT, CDR2 SNEGSKA (reference sequence). The trim removed 5 bases at V and 0 bases at J, leaving 8 bases unmatched. The CDR3 has 15 amino acids. Here the CDR3 reads CSAVPQGALNTEAFF. The DNA for the CDR3 is TGCAGTGCTGTACCTCAGGGGGCCCTGAACACTGAAGCTTTCTTT.

This clonotype was counted only a few times. The chain links TRBV27 to TRBJ2-4; 12 bases agree with TRBD2. This CDR3 has 19 amino acids. Germline CDR1 MNHEY, CDR2 SMNVEV (reference sequence). Trimming took 3 bases from V and 1 from J; bases not matched to a gene: 10. The CDR3 DNA is TGTGCCAGCAGTTTCCGGGCTAGCGGGGGGGCCGGGGCCAAAAACATTCAGTACTTC. As protein: CASSFRASGGAGAKNIQYF.

This clonotype was detected ten times or more. This chain uses TRBV7-2 with TRBJ2-2; D not resolved. Trimming removed 5 bases at V and 5 bases at J, with 12 bases between. The CDR3 has 14 amino acids. Germline values: CDR1 SGHTA, CDR2 FQGNSA. The chain's CDR3 is CASSPPNLTGELFF. The DNA for the CDR3 is TGTGCCAGCAGCCCGCCAAATCTAACCGGGGAGCTGTTTTTT.

This clonotype is labeled medium-sized. This rearrangement joins TRBV5-1 to TRBJ1-2, with 8 bases matching TRBD1. Germline V gives CDR1 SGHRS, CDR2 YFSETQ. The CDR3 has 14 amino acids. Losses at the gene ends were 8 bases for V and 3 bases for J; bases not matched to a gene: 9. This CDR3 is CASATGGADYGYTF. As DNA, the CDR3 is TGCGCCAGTGCCACAGGGGGTGCAGACTATGGCTACACCTTC.

This clonotype has ten or more counts. A read error may produce the germline difference seen at one junction end. The chain joins TRBV4-1 to TRBJ2-1, with D uncertain. CDR1 and CDR2 from the germline V gene are MGHRA and YSYEKL. This CDR3 has 13 residues. The CDR3 DNA follows: TGCGCCAGCAGCCCAACGTCCGCCGAAGGTTGGGTCTTC. Its protein is CASSPTSAEGWVF.

This clonotype was recorded many times. This chain links TRBV2 with TRBJ2-3; 11 bases are a match to TRBD2. CDR1 SNHLY and CDR2 FYNNEI come from the germline V gene. This CDR3 comprises 14 residues. V lost 7 bases to trimming and J lost 1 base; unmatched junction nucleotides: 1. The CDR3 coding sequence is TGTGCCAGCAAGACTAGCGGGGGCACAGATACGCAGTATTTT. Amino acid sequence: CASKTSGGTDTQYF.

This clonotype was observed many times. The chain carries TRBV19 and TRBJ2-1, with D perhaps matching TRBD2 (6 bases). The germline V and J ends were trimmed by 3 bases and 10 bases, with 16 bases remaining between them. Germline CDR1 and CDR2: LNHDA and SQIVND (reference sequence). The CDR3 sequence is 14 residues long. Here the CDR3 DNA reads TGTGCCAGTAGTATGATCGCGGGGATAAGGGAGCAGTTCTTC. This translates into CASSMIAGIREQFF.

This clonotype qualifies as medium-sized. The V gene is TRBV27, the J gene TRBJ2-7, with a tentative D call TRBD1 (6 bases). Trimming left V 7 bases short and J 0 bases short, with 13 bases between. CDR1 and CDR2 from the germline V gene are MNHEY and SMNVEV (reference sequence). CDR3 size: 14 residues. The CDR3 nucleotides read TGTGCCAGCACCTCACAGGGTAGCTCCTACGAGCAGTACGTC. Its translation: CASTSQGSSYEQYV.

This clonotype occurred many times. This chain joins TRBV3-1 and TRBJ2-1, with D hard to call. The ends were cut back, 1 base at V and 5 bases at J, with 12 bases in the middle. Germline V CDR1 and CDR2: LGHDT, YNNKEL (reference sequence). CDR3 length: 15 amino acids. This CDR3 reads CASSQVGRSDNEQFF. The CDR3 DNA reads as TGTGCCAGCAGCCAAGTAGGCAGGTCGGACAATGAGCAGTTCTTC.

This clonotype was recorded many times. CDR3 coding DNA: TGTGCCAGCAGCTTAGACGGGGCCACCTATGGCTACACCTTC. As protein: CASSLDGATYGYTF. The J gene is TRBJ1-2, the V gene TRBV11-1, with D possibly TRBD1 on 5 matching bases. The germline V gene encodes CDR1 SGHAT and CDR2 FQDESV (reference sequence). The ends were cut back, 1 base at V and 4 bases at J, with 10 bases in the middle. The CDR3 extends over 14 amino acids.

In this sample, this clonotype turned up many times. The chain joins TRBV18 to TRBJ1-2, with TRBD1 matching over 7 bases. Germline values: CDR1 KGHSH, CDR2 LQKENI. V lost 2 bases, J lost 3 bases, and 6 bases stayed unmatched. The CDR3 totals 15 residues. The CDR3 protein is CASSPTATGDYGYTF. The DNA for the CDR3 is TGTGCCAGCTCACCAACCGCTACAGGGGACTATGGCTACACCTTC.

At least ten counts were recorded for this clonotype. V is TRBV20-1 and J is TRBJ1-2; D is possibly TRBD1 (5 bases). The CDR3 runs to 12 residues. The V end was cut by 3 bases, the J end by 6 bases, with 11 bases between. The germline CDR1 and CDR2 sequences are DFQATT and SNEGSKA (reference sequence). The CDR3 DNA follows: TGCAGTGCTAGTCGCAGGGCCCATGGCTACACCTTC. Its translation: CSASRRAHGYTF.

Written as DNA, the CDR3 is TGTGCCAGCAGAACCCCCGATCTTTGGCAGGGGGCATCGTTTAGCAATCAGCCCCAGCATTTT. This gives the protein CASRTPDLWQGASFSNQPQHF. The chain couples TRBV28 to TRBJ1-5; 8 bases line up with TRBD1. CDR3 size: 21 residues. Looked up from germline, CDR1 is MDHEN and CDR2 is SYDVKM. The J segment lost 0 bases and the V segment lost 6 bases, leaving 22 bases of the junction unmatched.